Detailed here is one T cell receptor beta chain. Its antigen is unknown. The data derive from a study of blood T cells in healthy people across ages. Study-wide results and caveats: Reliance upon unsorted PBMCs precluded definitive naive versus antigen-experienced comparison. It was not known whether donors were CMV positive (a possible confounder of expanded clonotype changes).

Through a sample-barcoded 5' primer and a J-beta primer mix, a second PCR was run for roughly 6 to 11 cycles. There were at least 2.5 million CDR3-containing paired-end reads obtained from each sample. TCRdb ran MiXCR on the 5' RACE reads and lists one entry per CDR3 protein. The sample holds around 1,000,000 distinct CDR3 sequences, more than 30% seen once. Germline values: CDR1 SQVTM, CDR2 ANQGSEA. V was pared by 3 bases and J by 1 base, with 20 bases between. The CDR3 runs to 17 residues. Peripheral blood, about 10 milliliters per donor, was collected. This chain uses TRBV29-1 with TRBJ2-3; tentatively, D is TRBD1 or TRBD2 (6 bases each). The sample was blood. The clonotype originates from a man aged 18-30 years in good health. The CDR3: CSVEGGQGGMGTDTQYF. Here the CDR3 DNA reads TGCAGCGTTGAGGGGGGTCAAGGGGGGATGGGCACAGATACGCAGTATTTT.